The 3 T cell receptor beta chains reported below all come from one sample, sequenced in a study of response to subunit inactivated influenza vaccine (dated by TCRdb to the late 2010s). Library preparation was by RT-PCR. Sequencing relied on an Illumina HiSeq 2500. TCRdb reran the public reads through fastp at Q25 and MiXCR, keeping productive beta chains. Every entry covers one CDR3 protein and lists the most common genes and DNA from its rows. The sample table holds hundreds of thousands of distinct CDR3 sequences, of which approximately 13% were seen once. The ten largest clones add up to approximately 6.5% of the sample. Sample: PBMCs from blood, taken less than 15 days before vaccination. The receptors shown here come from a middle-aged man who received an inactivated influenza vaccine. Donor details come from another sample of the same person, matched by shared clones.

This clonotype was recorded many times. This sequence joins TRBV12-3 or TRBV12-4 and TRBJ2-1; 10 nucleotides match TRBD2. J was trimmed by 8 bases and V by 5 bases; bases with no gene match: 9. This CDR3 has 15 residues. CDR3 DNA sequence: TGTGCCAGCAGTCAAACAGCGGGAGGGGGCCATGAGCAGTTCTTC. This translates into CASSQTAGGGHEQFF.

This clonotype was seen a few times. The gene calls are TRBV6-5 and TRBJ2-7; D is unresolved. Looked up from germline, CDR1 is MNHEY and CDR2 is SVGAGI. CDR3 size: 14 residues. Trimming shortened V by 0 bases and J by 4 bases, and 10 bases separated the two germline ends. In DNA, the CDR3 is TGTGCCAGCAGTTACTCGGGATGGGGATACGAGCAGTACTTC. The encoded protein is CASSYSGWGYEQYF.

A few counts support this clonotype. The V and J genes are TRBV20-1 and TRBJ1-2; TRBD1 might be the D (5 bases). Germline assignment: CDR1 DFQATT and CDR2 SNEGSKA (reference sequence). This CDR3 is built from 12 residues. Trimming took off 2 bases at V and 3 bases at J, with 7 bases between the two ends. Written as DNA, the CDR3 is TGCAGTGCTAGACAGGGAGACTATGGCTACACCTTC. Amino acids: CSARQGDYGYTF.